One and the same sample provided the 11 T cell receptor beta chains below, sequenced in a study of blood T cells in healthy people across ages. A J-beta primer mix and a sample-barcoded 5' primer were used in a second PCR of roughly 6 to 11 cycles. MiXCR, applied by TCRdb to the 5' RACE reads, yields one record per CDR3 protein. In the table there are over a million distinct CDR3 sequences, around 40% of which are singletons. Source material: blood. These receptors were taken from a woman under 30 in good health.

The rearrangement uses TRBV18 and TRBJ2-5; D not certain. The length of the CDR3 is 15 residues. Germline-derived CDR1 and CDR2 are KGHSH and LQKENI. V lost 3 bases to trimming and J lost 2 bases, with 13 bases between them. CDR3 protein: CASSPFPQGQETQYF. The CDR3 DNA follows: TGTGCCAGCTCACCCTTTCCACAAGGGCAAGAGACCCAGTACTTC.

This clonotype has more than one count but fewer than ten. The J gene is TRBJ2-7, the V gene TRBV6-5; TRBD2 agrees at 8 bases. J gave up 3 bases and V 6 bases, and 7 bases lay outside the gene matches. CDR3 length: 14 residues. The V gene's germline CDR1 is MNHEY and CDR2 SVGAGI. The CDR3 loop is CASRPGRDVYEQYF. The CDR3, as DNA: TGTGCCAGCAGGCCCGGGAGGGACGTCTACGAGCAGTACTTC.

This clonotype was seen more than once but under ten times. The chain carries TRBV12-3 or TRBV12-4 and TRBJ2-3, with D unclear. There are 13 residues in the CDR3. V was shortened by 2 bases and J by 6 bases, with 9 bases between the two germline ends. CDR3 region: CASSLSEVDTQYF. The CDR3, as DNA: TGTGCCAGCAGTTTAAGTGAGGTGGATACGCAGTATTTT.

This chain connects TRBV20-1 to TRBJ2-2; TRBD1 matches at 7 bases. From germline, CDR1 is DFQATT and CDR2 SNEGSKA (reference sequence). CDR3 length: 15 residues. Trimming took 3 bases from V and 5 from J; bases not matched to a gene: 9. The CDR3 reads CSASLPGGTTGELFF. For the CDR3, the DNA is TGCAGTGCTAGTTTGCCAGGGGGAACGACCGGGGAGCTGTTTTTT.

The rearrangement uses TRBV12-3 or TRBV12-4 and TRBJ2-7; 8 nucleotides agree with TRBD1. V lost 5 bases to trimming and J lost 2 bases; unmatched junction nucleotides: 5. This CDR3 comprises 14 residues. CDR3 protein: CASSPRDRPYEQYF. Written as DNA, the CDR3 is TGTGCCAGCAGTCCCCGGGACAGGCCCTACGAGCAGTACTTC.

This clonotype came up a few times. The rearrangement joins TRBV2 to TRBJ2-1; either TRBD1 or TRBD2 may supply D (5 bases each). The CDR3 consists of 18 residues. Trimming took 4 bases from V and 8 from J, leaving 27 bases between them. Germline values: CDR1 SNHLY, CDR2 FYNNEI. The CDR3 region has the DNA TGTGCCAGCAGTGGCGGGTTGGGGCCGCAGAGATGGATTGATGAGCAGTTCTTC. This codes for CASSGGLGPQRWIDEQFF.

Here the CDR3 DNA reads TGTGCCAGCAGCAGATGGGGAGGAAGCTTCTACGAGCAGTACTTC. This encodes CASSRWGGSFYEQYF. The V call is TRBV7-9, the J call TRBJ2-7, with TRBD2 as a possible D gene (6 bases). Trimming removed 5 bases from V and 3 bases from J, with 17 bases in between. Germline-derived CDR1 and CDR2 are SEHNR and FQNEAQ (reference sequence). The CDR3 contains 15 residues. Together with reference TRBV7-9 and TRBJ2-7, the CDR3 gives the full variable domain: DTGVSQNPRHKITKRGQNVTFRCDPISEHNRLYWYRQTLGQGPEFLTYFQNEAQLEKSRLLSDRFSAERPKGSFSTLEIQRTEQGDSAMYLCASSRWGGSFYEQYFGPGTRLTVT.

As concerns this clonotype: This clone may be a read error of a much larger clone one base away. The chain carries TRBV20-1 and TRBJ2-7; TRBD1 agrees at 7 bases. The J call may be incorrect, as the DNA end agrees better with TRBJ2-5. The germline V gene has CDR1 DFQATT and CDR2 SNEGSKA (reference sequence). The CDR3 has 13 amino acids. The CDR3 reads CSAPGTARETQYF. For the CDR3, the DNA is TGCAGTGCTCCCGGGACAGCACGAGAGACCCAGTACTTC.

The rearrangement joins TRBV28 to TRBJ2-1, with 7 bases matching TRBD2. This CDR3 has 12 residues. Germline CDR1 is MDHEN and CDR2 is SYDVKM. The junction had 3 bases not matched to a gene; V was cut back by 2 bases and J by 11 bases. This chain's CDR3 is CASSLGREKQFF. The CDR3 region has the DNA TGTGCCAGCAGTTTAGGGCGGGAGAAGCAGTTCTTC.

This clonotype was seen many times. The chain has TRBV27 and TRBJ2-7; 7 bases match TRBD1. The CDR3 length is 14 residues. V lost 3 bases, J lost 0 bases, and 2 bases stayed unmatched. Looked up from germline, CDR1 is MNHEY and CDR2 is SMNVEV (reference sequence). Here the CDR3 reads CASSLWTGSYEQYF. The CDR3 DNA follows: TGTGCCAGCAGTTTGTGGACAGGCTCCTACGAGCAGTACTTC.

V gene TRBV7-8 combines with J gene TRBJ2-3; no clear D gene. The CDR3 contains 15 residues. The germline V and J ends were trimmed by 4 bases and 1 base, with 12 bases remaining between them. Germline CDR1 SGHVS, CDR2 FQNEAQ. CDR3 protein: CASSSKRLRTDTQYF. The CDR3 region has the DNA TGTGCCAGCAGCTCCAAACGACTGCGCACAGATACGCAGTATTTT.